This T cell receptor beta chain originates from a study of radiotherapy plus CTLA-4 blockade in lung cancer. Data came from immunoSEQ multiplex PCR; TCRdb stores just in-frame clones and leaves some out. The top ten clones hold roughly 3.5% of a sample with approximately 100,000 clones, 75% to 85% of them seen once. The sample was peripheral blood, taken from a patient treated with radiotherapy plus ipilimumab. This sequence originates from a human donor with non-small cell lung cancer who had a partial response to radiotherapy plus ipilimumab.

The DNA for the CDR3 is TGTGCCAGCAGTTTATCGTGGACAGGGTTCCACGAGCAGTACTTC. Its translation is CASSLSWTGFHEQYF. The chain uses TRBV28 and TRBJ2-7, with 8 bases matching TRBD1. Germline V lookup: CDR1 MDHEN, CDR2 SYDVKM. The junction had 7 bases not matched to a gene; V was cut back by 1 base and J by 5 bases. CDR3 length: 15 amino acids.